These 15 T cell receptor beta chains originate from one sample sequenced in a study of blood T cell repertoires in COVID-19. Libraries were prepared by immunoSEQ multiplex PCR; TCRdb keeps only in-frame clonotypes and omits some of them. This sample has about 76,000 clones; 70% to 90% occur once, and the top ten carry 18%. Sequences were obtained from peripheral blood. These TCRs come from a human donor in a cohort sampled during active COVID-19.

The rearrangement links TRBV29-1 to TRBJ2-7; 10 bases line up with TRBD1. With V trimmed by 1 base and J by 3 bases, 3 bases remained unmatched. The CDR3 extends over 14 amino acids. In germline, CDR1 is SQVTM, CDR2 ANQGSEA. CDR3 sequence (DNA): TGCAGCGTTGAAGTTAGGGACAGGGGCTACGAGCAGTACTTC. It specifies CSVEVRDRGYEQYF.

The J gene is TRBJ1-5, the V gene TRBV9; TRBD1 agrees at 7 bases. V was clipped by 4 bases and J by 2 bases; unmatched bases: 3. The length of the CDR3 is 14 residues. Germline CDR1 and CDR2: SGDLS and YYNGEE. CDR3 nucleotide sequence: TGTGCCAGCAGCCCCGGACAGGGCAATCAGCCCCAGCATTTT. It is translated as CASSPGQGNQPQHF.

This clone was seen only once. This chain uses TRBV5-1 with TRBJ2-2, with 9 positions matching TRBD1. The CDR3 sequence is 15 residues long. V lost 5 bases to trimming and J lost 6 bases; unmatched junction nucleotides: 8. Germline V CDR1 and CDR2: SGHRS, YFSETQ. CDR3 coding DNA: TGCGCCAGCAGAATGGGACAGGGTGTGTCCGGGGAGCTGTTTTTT. The encoded protein is CASRMGQGVSGELFF.

This chain connects TRBV4-1 to TRBJ1-2; no clear D. The V end lost 0 bases, the J end lost 7 bases, and 9 bases lay between the germline ends. Germline V gene data show CDR1 as MGHRA and CDR2 as YSYEKL. This CDR3 contains 13 residues. CDR3 nucleotides: TGCGCCAGCAGCCAAGACATGTCGGTTGGCTACACCTTC. Amino acids: CASSQDMSVGYTF.

The J gene is TRBJ2-3, the V gene TRBV10-3; 10 nucleotides match TRBD1. The CDR3 sequence is 13 residues long. Germline CDR1 is ENHRY and CDR2 is SYGVKD. V was pared by 10 bases and J by 3 bases, with 4 bases of the junction left unmatched. In DNA form, the CDR3 reads TGTGCCAGCGACAGGGGGCAGACAGATACGCAGTATTTT. As protein: CASDRGQTDTQYF.

The chain couples TRBV5-4 to TRBJ2-1; 7 nucleotides line up with TRBD2. This CDR3 is 15 amino acids long. Germline lookup yields CDR1 SGHNT and CDR2 YYREEE (reference sequence). V shed 0 bases, J shed 6 bases, and the junction held 6 bases outside the gene matches. CDR3 DNA: TGTGCCAGCAGCTTGGGTGGGAGGGCCCTCAATGAGCAGTTCTTC. Residues: CASSLGGRALNEQFF.

V usage is TRBV11-2 and J usage is TRBJ2-1, with D perhaps matching TRBD1 (5 bases). The CDR3 runs 11 residues. CDR1 and CDR2 from the germline V gene are SGHAT and FQNNGV. The germline V and J ends were trimmed by 2 bases and 13 bases, with 9 bases remaining between them. CDR3 loop: CASSLIREQFF. The CDR3 nucleotides are TGTGCCAGCAGCTTAATCAGGGAACAGTTCTTC.

The chain links TRBV12-3 or TRBV12-4 to TRBJ1-2; D gene uncertain. The CDR3 covers 13 residues. The V end was cut by 2 bases, the J end by 8 bases, with 12 bases between. CDR3 region: CASSLSDSRGYTF. The CDR3 nucleotides read TGTGCCAGCAGTTTAAGTGATAGTCGGGGCTACACCTTC.

The V call is TRBV28, the J call TRBJ1-3; no clear D gene. Trimming removed 8 bases at V and 0 bases at J, with 11 bases between. This CDR3 contains 14 residues. CDR1 is MDHEN and CDR2 is SYDVKM in the germline V gene. The chain's CDR3 is CASGNTNSGNTIYF. The CDR3 DNA is TGTGCCAGCGGTAACACGAACTCTGGAAACACCATATATTTT.

This sequence joins TRBV7-3 and TRBJ2-5, with 8 positions matching TRBD2. The germline gives CDR1 SGHTA, CDR2 FQGTGA. With V trimmed by 2 bases and J by 3 bases, 2 bases remained unmatched. The CDR3 is 14 amino acids. CDR3 in DNA: TGTGCCAGCAGCTTAGATAGCGGGAAAGAGACCCAGTACTTC. It encodes CASSLDSGKETQYF.

The DNA of the CDR3 is TGTGCCAGCAGCTCGGAAATTAGCAACGAGCAGTACTTC. Translating gives CASSSEISNEQYF. The chain joins TRBV5-4 to TRBJ2-7; no clear D gene. The CDR3 spans 13 residues. V lost 3 bases and J 5 bases, leaving 12 bases between the germline ends. Germline CDR1 and CDR2: SGHNT and YYREEE (reference sequence).

The chain recombines TRBV10-3 with TRBJ2-3; D may be TRBD2 (6 bases). Germline loops: CDR1 ENHRY, CDR2 SYGVKD. CDR3 size: 15 residues. V was pared by 11 bases and J by 2 bases, with 20 bases between. CDR3 in DNA: TGTGCCGCCGGGGGAAGTGCCGGAGTCACAGATACGCAGTATTTT. This translates into CAAGGSAGVTDTQYF.

The chain is built from TRBV25-1 and TRBJ1-6; no definite D call. Trimming removed 1 base from V and 8 bases from J, with 18 bases in between. There are 17 residues in the CDR3. CDR1 MGHDK and CDR2 SYGVNS come from the germline V gene. The CDR3 DNA sequence: TGTGCCAGCAGTGAATTGGCTGGGGAACTAGTTTATTCACCCCTCCACTTT. As protein: CASSELAGELVYSPLHF.

The table lists this clone with a count of one. The gene calls are TRBV7-3 and TRBJ2-1, with D perhaps TRBD2 (6 bases). Germline-derived CDR1 and CDR2 are SGHTA and FQGTGA. Trimming cost V 4 bases and J 9 bases, with 10 bases left between them. The CDR3 loop spans 12 amino acids. The CDR3 sequence is CASSSAGGEQFF. CDR3 DNA: TGTGCCAGCAGCTCGGCCGGGGGTGAGCAGTTCTTC.

The rearrangement links TRBV4-1 to TRBJ2-7; D possibly corresponds to TRBD2 (5 bases). There are 15 residues in the CDR3. Germline V lookup: CDR1 MGHRA, CDR2 YSYEKL. V was shortened by 3 bases and J by 4 bases, with 16 bases between the two germline ends. In nucleotides, the CDR3 is TGCGCCAGCAGCCAGAATGAGGGATCACTTTACGAGCAGTACTTC. Its protein is CASSQNEGSLYEQYF.